The 25 T cell receptor beta chains presented below share a single source sample, sequenced in a study of human T cells and chemical hapten exposure. Time point in this sample: pre-sensitization, week 0. Described treatment: therapeutic diphenylcyclopropenone sensitization with weekly scalp DPC. TCRdb used MiXCR to reprocess the RACE reads, holding one entry per CDR3 protein. The repertoire has 350,000 to 450,000 distinct CDR3 sequences, 4% to 6% of them found once; the top ten carry 2.5% to 3%. Sequenced here: whole blood, sampled in connection with sensitization to the hapten diphenylcyclopropenone (DPC). The receptors here all came from a woman aged 45-65 years with alopecia areata. Some clones in this sample may be carry-over from other donors' samples.

This clonotype was found a few times. The CDR3 region has the DNA TGTGCCAGCAGCTTAGGTCCGGACCCTGGGCAGTACTTC. Translating it yields CASSLGPDPGQYF. The chain joins TRBV7-8 to TRBJ2-7; D not certain. The CDR3 is 13 residues long. Looked up from germline, CDR1 is SGHVS and CDR2 is FQNEAQ. Trimming left V 1 base short and J 9 bases short, with 13 bases between.

This sequence joins TRBV2 and TRBJ1-2; D gene uncertain. The V end lost 11 bases, the J end lost 12 bases, and 13 bases lay between the germline ends. The CDR3 has 9 amino acids. Germline loops: CDR1 SNHLY, CDR2 FYNNEI. CDR3 residues: CASSPVHTF. The DNA for the CDR3 is TGTGCCTCCTCCCCGGTCCACACCTTC.

The chain recombines TRBV21-1 with TRBJ2-7; the DNA was not used to check the table's D call, TRBD2. TRBV21-1 is classified as a pseudogene. CDR3 length: 17 amino acids. The CDR3 region is CASSPWTPVGAVYEQYF. As DNA, the CDR3 is TGTGCCAGCAGCCCCTGGACTCCCGTCGGGGCCGTTTACGAGCAGTACTTC.

Only a few counts were recorded for this clonotype. The chain couples TRBV27 to TRBJ2-3; D is undetermined. V was shortened by 10 bases and J by 0 bases, with 8 bases between the two germline ends. CDR3 length: 12 residues. From germline, CDR1 is MNHEY and CDR2 SMNVEV (reference sequence). The CDR3 coding sequence is TGTGCCATCCGGACGAGCACAGATACGCAGTATTTT. Translation: CAIRTSTDTQYF.

A few counts support this clonotype. The gene calls are TRBV6-5 and TRBJ1-5; D uncertain. V was pared by 5 bases and J by 0 bases, with 8 bases between. CDR3 length: 14 residues. Looked up from germline, CDR1 is MNHEY and CDR2 is SVGAGI. As DNA, the CDR3 is TGTGCCAGCAGTCCCGACGATAGCAATCAGCCCCAGCATTTT. Translated, it gives CASSPDDSNQPQHF.

Many counts were recorded for this clonotype. The V call is TRBV20-1, the J call TRBJ2-7; 12 nucleotides align to TRBD2. The germline gives CDR1 DFQATT, CDR2 SNEGSKA (reference sequence). The CDR3 contains 14 residues. The ends lost 6 bases at V and 7 bases at J; junction bases unmatched: 10. The CDR3 region has the DNA TGCAGTGCCCGAACTAGCGGGGGGTCATGGGAGCAGTACTTC. Translated: CSARTSGGSWEQYF.

This clonotype came up a few times. The V call is TRBV6-5, the J call TRBJ2-1; 8 bases fit TRBD2. Unmatched junction bases numbered 1, after V lost 6 bases and J lost 0 bases. The CDR3 runs to 14 residues. Looked up from germline, CDR1 is MNHEY and CDR2 is SVGAGI. This chain's CDR3 is CASRSGGSYNEQFF. CDR3 nucleotide sequence: TGTGCCAGCAGGAGCGGGGGCTCCTACAATGAGCAGTTCTTC.

Remarks on this clonotype: This sequence may be a read error, since a much larger clone differs from it by one base. V usage is TRBV12-3 or TRBV12-4 and J usage is TRBJ2-5, with unresolved D. The CDR3 length is 13 residues. CDR3 coding DNA: TGTGCCAGCTCCGGCGGAGAGGTGGAGACCCAGTGCTTC. This gives the protein CASSGGEVETQCF.

The rearrangement joins TRBV2 to TRBJ2-3; 9 bases match TRBD2. With V trimmed by 4 bases and J by 6 bases, 8 bases remained unmatched. Germline V gene lookup returns CDR1 SNHLY and CDR2 FYNNEI. The CDR3 runs 15 residues. As DNA, the CDR3 is TGTGCCAGCAGTGTCGTCGGGACTAGCCCTGATACGCAGTATTTT. Protein product: CASSVVGTSPDTQYF.

This clonotype was detected many times. This chain joins TRBV7-3 and TRBJ2-1, with 9 bases lining up with TRBD2. Germline V gene lookup returns CDR1 SGHTA and CDR2 FQGTGA. This CDR3 contains 13 residues. Trimming removed 2 bases from V and 9 bases from J; junction bases left unmatched: 2. CDR3 loop: CASSLLAGAEQFF. For the CDR3, the DNA is TGTGCCAGCAGCTTATTAGCGGGGGCTGAGCAGTTCTTC.

This clonotype came up many times. This chain links TRBV5-1 with TRBJ2-7, with D perhaps matching TRBD2 (6 bases). The germline V gene has CDR1 SGHRS and CDR2 YFSETQ. Trimming removed 0 bases at V and 4 bases at J, with 14 bases between. The CDR3 consists of 15 residues. CDR3 in DNA: TGCGCCAGCAGCTTGGGGTCCGGGGGAGGATACGAGCAGTACTTC. It translates to CASSLGSGGGYEQYF.

This clonotype was seen a few times. The chain is built from TRBV4-2 and TRBJ2-1; D may match TRBD1 or TRBD2 (6 bases each). Trimming pared 1 base from V and 7 bases from J, leaving 14 bases between. The CDR3 loop spans 15 amino acids. CDR1 LGHNA and CDR2 YNFKEQ come from the germline V gene. The CDR3 DNA follows: TGTGCCAGCAGCCAAGTGAGGGGGGATGAGAATGAGCAGTTCTTC. It is translated as CASSQVRGDENEQFF.

V and J are TRBV11-2 and TRBJ2-7; TRBD1 agrees at 9 bases. The CDR3 extends over 14 amino acids. CDR1 is SGHAT, CDR2 FQNNGV, per germline. Trimming removed 5 bases from V and 4 bases from J; junction bases left unmatched: 6. CDR3 loop: CASSTGTGHYEQYF. CDR3 in DNA: TGTGCCAGCAGCACAGGGACAGGGCATTACGAGCAGTACTTC.

The V gene is TRBV29-1, the J gene TRBJ2-2; 11 nucleotides agree with TRBD1. The length of the CDR3 is 15 residues. J lost 0 bases, V lost 4 bases, and 1 base had no gene match. Germline V gene data show CDR1 as SQVTM and CDR2 as ANQGSEA. Written as DNA, the CDR3 is TGCAGCGTTGGGACAGGGGGCGCGAACACCGGGGAGCTGTTTTTT. The encoded protein is CSVGTGGANTGELFF.

In this sample, this clonotype turned up a few times. The rearrangement joins TRBV2 to TRBJ2-3; unclear D gene. The CDR3 extends over 13 amino acids. V was shortened by 6 bases and J by 5 bases, with 12 bases between the two germline ends. Germline CDR1 is SNHLY and CDR2 is FYNNEI. The CDR3 nucleotides read TGTGCCAGCAGACCCGGAGCCCAAGATACGCAGTATTTT. Translating it yields CASRPGAQDTQYF.

This clonotype has just a few counts. The rearrangement uses TRBV7-8 and TRBJ2-1; 9 bases are shared with TRBD2. The CDR3 contains 21 residues. The germline CDR1 and CDR2 sequences are SGHVS and FQNEAQ. V shed 3 bases and J 7 bases; nucleotides not matched to a gene: 25. The CDR3 region is CASSLVPGQTSGLPSRNEQFF. Written as DNA, the CDR3 is TGTGCCAGCAGCTTGGTGCCAGGACAGACTAGCGGCCTCCCTAGCCGGAATGAGCAGTTCTTC.

This clonotype showed up many times. The chain has TRBV9 and TRBJ2-1; no reliable D call. The CDR3 is 18 amino acids. Germline assignment: CDR1 SGDLS and CDR2 YYNGEE. The V gene lost 3 bases and the J gene lost 0 bases, with 19 bases spanning the gap. CDR3 DNA sequence: TGTGCCAGCAGCGCTCCTTTCCCCGGGCCGAGCTCCTACAATGAGCAGTTCTTC. Translation gives CASSAPFPGPSSYNEQFF.

The chain employs TRBV9 and TRBJ1-2, with D unresolved. V lost 2 bases, J lost 2 bases, and 7 bases lay in between. The CDR3 contains 13 residues. Germline V CDR1 and CDR2: SGDLS, YYNGEE. The CDR3 loop is CASSVNSNYGYTF. The DNA of the CDR3 is TGTGCCAGCAGCGTTAACAGCAACTATGGCTACACCTTC.

This clonotype was recorded a few times. This sequence joins TRBV6-1 and TRBJ1-6; D unresolved. From germline, CDR1 is MNHNS and CDR2 SASEGT. Trimming took 1 base from V and 8 from J, leaving 9 bases between them. This CDR3 is built from 14 residues. The CDR3: CASSEETDYSPLHF. Written as DNA, the CDR3 is TGTGCCAGCAGTGAAGAAACAGATTATTCACCCCTCCACTTT.

The sample holds a few counts of this clonotype. The chain is built from TRBV10-3 and TRBJ1-4; D not certain. V was trimmed by 4 bases and J by 8 bases, leaving 11 bases between them. The CDR3 runs 13 residues. From germline, CDR1 is ENHRY and CDR2 SYGVKD. CDR3 sequence: CAISVGMSEKLFF. The CDR3 DNA is TGTGCCATCAGTGTAGGGATGTCGGAAAAACTGTTTTTT.

In its sample, this clonotype was seen many times. This chain joins TRBV20-1 and TRBJ2-7; weak D call: TRBD2 (6 bases). V lost 3 bases and J 1 base, leaving 13 bases between the germline ends. CDR3 size: 14 residues. Germline CDR1 DFQATT, CDR2 SNEGSKA (reference sequence). CDR3 residues: CSARTRRRSYEQYF. CDR3 nucleotide sequence: TGCAGTGCTAGGACTAGGAGACGATCCTACGAGCAGTACTTC.

The rearrangement links TRBV5-1 to TRBJ2-1; 10 bases map to TRBD2. Germline V gene lookup returns CDR1 SGHRS and CDR2 YFSETQ. V lost 3 bases to trimming and J lost 4 bases; unmatched junction nucleotides: 7. The CDR3 has 16 amino acids. The CDR3 loop is CASSSRGAGGYNEQFF. CDR3 in DNA: TGCGCCAGCAGCTCCCGGGGAGCGGGAGGGTACAATGAGCAGTTCTTC.

This clonotype was counted only a few times. The CDR3 nucleotides are TGTGCCAGCAGTGGACGGCAGGAGCAGTTCTTC. Translation: CASSGRQEQFF. The chain is built from TRBV12-3 or TRBV12-4 and TRBJ2-1, with D hard to call. V gave up 5 bases and J gave up 10 bases, with 9 bases separating them. The CDR3 runs 11 residues.

The J gene is TRBJ2-1, the V gene TRBV6-1; TRBD2 is a possible D gene (6 bases). Deletions cut 6 bases from V and 16 bases from J, with 16 bases between. Germline V gene data show CDR1 as MNHNS and CDR2 as SASEGT. CDR3 length equals 11 residues. The CDR3 DNA reads TGTGCCAGCAGGGCGGGGAGGCGTAAATTCTTC. Its protein is CASRAGRRKFF.

This clonotype has a count of ten or more. The chain employs TRBV3-1 and TRBJ1-2, with a tentative D call TRBD1 (6 bases). Trimming removed 4 bases from V and 4 bases from J, with 16 bases in between. Germline V gene sequence: CDR1 LGHDT, CDR2 YNNKEL (reference sequence). This CDR3 has 15 amino acids. The CDR3 DNA reads as TGTGCCAGCAGCCCGGACAGCCGCGCAGGCTATGGCTACACCTTC. Its translation: CASSPDSRAGYGYTF.